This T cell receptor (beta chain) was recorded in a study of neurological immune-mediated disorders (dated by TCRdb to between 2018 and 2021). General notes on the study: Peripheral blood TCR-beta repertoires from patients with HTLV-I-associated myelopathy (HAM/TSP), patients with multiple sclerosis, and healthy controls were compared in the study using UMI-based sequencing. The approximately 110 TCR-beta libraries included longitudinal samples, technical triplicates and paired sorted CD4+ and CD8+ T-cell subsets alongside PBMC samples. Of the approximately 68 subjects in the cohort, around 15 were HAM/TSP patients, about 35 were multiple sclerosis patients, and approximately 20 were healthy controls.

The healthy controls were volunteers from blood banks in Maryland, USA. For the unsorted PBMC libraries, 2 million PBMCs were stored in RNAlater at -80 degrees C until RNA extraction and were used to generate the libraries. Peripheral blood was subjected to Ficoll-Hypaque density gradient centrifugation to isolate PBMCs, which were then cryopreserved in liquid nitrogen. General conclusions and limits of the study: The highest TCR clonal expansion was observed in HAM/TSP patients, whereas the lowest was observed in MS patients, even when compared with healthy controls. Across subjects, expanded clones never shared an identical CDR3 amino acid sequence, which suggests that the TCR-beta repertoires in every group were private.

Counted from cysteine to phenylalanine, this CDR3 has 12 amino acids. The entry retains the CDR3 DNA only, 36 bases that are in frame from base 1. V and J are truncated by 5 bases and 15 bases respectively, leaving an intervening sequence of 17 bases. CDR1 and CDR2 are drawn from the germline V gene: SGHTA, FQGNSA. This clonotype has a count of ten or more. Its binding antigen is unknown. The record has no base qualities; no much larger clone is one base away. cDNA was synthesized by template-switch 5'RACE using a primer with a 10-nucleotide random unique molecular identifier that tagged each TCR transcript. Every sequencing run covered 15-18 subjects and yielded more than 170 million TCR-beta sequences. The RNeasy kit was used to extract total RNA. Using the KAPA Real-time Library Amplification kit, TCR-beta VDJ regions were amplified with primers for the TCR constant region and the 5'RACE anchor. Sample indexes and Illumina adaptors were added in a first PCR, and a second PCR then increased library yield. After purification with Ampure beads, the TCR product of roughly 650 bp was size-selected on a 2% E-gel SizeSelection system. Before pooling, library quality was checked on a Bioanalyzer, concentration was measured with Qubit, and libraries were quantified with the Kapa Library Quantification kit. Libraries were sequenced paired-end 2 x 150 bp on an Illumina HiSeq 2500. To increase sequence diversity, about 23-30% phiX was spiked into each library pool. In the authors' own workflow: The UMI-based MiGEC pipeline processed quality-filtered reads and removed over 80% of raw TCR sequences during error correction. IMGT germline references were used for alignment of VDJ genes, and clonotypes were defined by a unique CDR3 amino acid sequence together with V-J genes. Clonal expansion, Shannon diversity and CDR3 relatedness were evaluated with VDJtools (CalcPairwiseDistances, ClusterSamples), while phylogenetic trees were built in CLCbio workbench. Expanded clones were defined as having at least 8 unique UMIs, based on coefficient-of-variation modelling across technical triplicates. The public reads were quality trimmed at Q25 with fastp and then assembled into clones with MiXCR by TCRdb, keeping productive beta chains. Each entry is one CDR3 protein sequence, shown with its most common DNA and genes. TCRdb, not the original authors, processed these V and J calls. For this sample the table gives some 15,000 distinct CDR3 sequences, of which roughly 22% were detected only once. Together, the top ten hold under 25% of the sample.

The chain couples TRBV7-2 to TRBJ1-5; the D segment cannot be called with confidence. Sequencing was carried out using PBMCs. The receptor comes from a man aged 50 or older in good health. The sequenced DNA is TGTGCCAGCAGCCAAAATTCGGGCCCCGCGCATTTT. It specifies CASSQNSGPAHF.